Each of the 9 T cell receptor beta chains below was sequenced from the same sample in a study of Graves' ophthalmopathy and Graves' hyperthyroidism (dated by TCRdb to 2016 to 2019). Instrument on record: Illumina HiSeq 2000. For repertoire sequencing, TCR beta CDR3 regions were amplified from RNA transcripts. A first-round RT-PCR used HTBI primers with the Qiagen OneStep RT-PCR kit, followed by a second-round multiplex PCR, size selection and purification. TCRdb reanalyzed the raw reads on its own, using fastp at Q25 for trimming and MiXCR for clone calling, and kept in-frame beta chains. Each CDR3 protein gets just one entry, which takes the most common genes and DNA from the rows behind it. For this sample the table gives 300,000 to 500,000 distinct CDR3 sequences, of which 15% were detected only once. The ten largest clones take up approximately 7% of the sample. The sample consisted of peripheral blood. The source of these receptors is a woman aged 18-30 years with stable Graves' hyperthyroidism. Donor details come from another sample of the same person, matched by shared clones.

This clonotype was seen many times. This chain uses TRBV11-2 with TRBJ2-7, with D tentatively TRBD1 (6 bases). CDR3 length: 18 residues. CDR1 is SGHAT, CDR2 FQNNGV, per germline. V was trimmed by 0 bases and J by 2 bases, leaving 20 bases between them. The CDR3 nucleotides are TGTGCCAGCAGCTTAGAGAGAGGTGGGGGCTCCTCCACCTACGAGCAGTACTTC. Its protein product is CASSLERGGGSSTYEQYF.

CDR3 amino acids: CASSLGLGAETQYF. CDR3 DNA: TGTGCCAGCAGTCTCGGACTGGGGGCGGAGACCCAGTACTTC. The chain employs TRBV12-3 or TRBV12-4 and TRBJ2-5, with D perhaps TRBD1 (6 bases). The CDR3 contains 14 residues. V lost 5 bases, J lost 5 bases, and 15 bases lay in between.

This clonotype has at least ten counts. In DNA, the CDR3 is TGTGCCAGCAGTTACGTGACAGGGGGTCATGGCTACACCTTC. It is translated as CASSYVTGGHGYTF. The genes are TRBV6-5 and TRBJ1-2, with 9 bases aligning to TRBD1. The CDR3 consists of 14 residues. Germline V lookup: CDR1 MNHEY, CDR2 SVGAGI. The V segment lost 2 bases and the J segment 6 bases; nucleotides outside the gene matches: 4.

In this sample, this clonotype turned up many times. J is TRBJ1-1 and V is TRBV12-3 or TRBV12-4; TRBD1 matches 8 bases. The CDR3 loop spans 12 amino acids. J was trimmed by 4 bases and V by 10 bases; bases with no gene match: 5. CDR3 DNA: TGTGCCATCCAGGGGGCGGGCACTGAAGCTTTCTTT. Residues: CAIQGAGTEAFF.

About this clonotype itself: Here the CDR3 omits its conserved ending phenylalanine or tryptophan, so a read error is the likely source. J is TRBJ2-2 and V is TRBV24-1; possibly TRBD1 for D (6 bases). The CDR3 length is 12 residues. The V end lost 7 bases, the J end lost 6 bases, and 8 bases lay between the germline ends. The V gene's germline CDR1 is KGHDR and CDR2 SFDVKD. CDR3 region: CATRQGSGELFV. CDR3 DNA: TGTGCCACCAGACAGGGCTCCGGGGAGCTGTTTGTT.

This clonotype was recorded at least ten times. The gene calls are TRBV5-1 and TRBJ1-1; D call uncertain. Germline assignment: CDR1 SGHRS and CDR2 YFSETQ. The CDR3 runs to 15 residues. The ends were cut back, 0 bases at V and 0 bases at J, with 9 bases in the middle. DNA for the CDR3: TGCGCCAGCAGCTTGGCCAGCAGTTTGAACACTGAAGCTTTCTTT. It specifies CASSLASSLNTEAFF.

The V call is TRBV2, the J call TRBJ2-2, with D perhaps matching TRBD1 (6 bases). From germline, CDR1 is SNHLY and CDR2 FYNNEI. The CDR3 totals 13 residues. V was cut by 6 bases and J by 6 bases, with 11 bases left in between. The CDR3 DNA reads as TGTGCCAGCAGCAAACAGGGTCCCGGGGAGCTGTTTTTT. Translation gives CASSKQGPGELFF. The whole variable domain, filled in from reference TRBV2 and TRBJ2-2, reads EPEVTQTPSHQVTQMGQEVILRCVPISNHLYFYWYRQILGQKVEFLVSFYNNEISEKSEIFDDQFSVERPDGSNFTLKIRSTKLEDSAMYFCASSKQGPGELFFGEGSRLTVL.

This clonotype was observed at least ten times. The chain links TRBV11-2 to TRBJ2-6; D gene uncertain. Trimming removed 2 bases from V and 0 bases from J, with 8 bases in between. The germline V gene encodes CDR1 SGHAT and CDR2 FQNNGV. There are 16 residues in the CDR3. The CDR3 here is CASSLKTHSGANVLTF. Here the CDR3 DNA reads TGTGCCAGCAGCTTAAAAACGCACTCTGGGGCCAACGTCCTGACTTTC.

The gene calls are TRBV2 and TRBJ1-5, with D uncertain. Germline CDR1 and CDR2: SNHLY and FYNNEI. The CDR3 length is 13 residues. Trimming removed 6 bases at V and 5 bases at J, with 11 bases between. The CDR3 protein is CASSSEDYQPQHF. DNA of the CDR3: TGTGCCAGCAGCAGCGAAGATTATCAGCCCCAGCATTTT.